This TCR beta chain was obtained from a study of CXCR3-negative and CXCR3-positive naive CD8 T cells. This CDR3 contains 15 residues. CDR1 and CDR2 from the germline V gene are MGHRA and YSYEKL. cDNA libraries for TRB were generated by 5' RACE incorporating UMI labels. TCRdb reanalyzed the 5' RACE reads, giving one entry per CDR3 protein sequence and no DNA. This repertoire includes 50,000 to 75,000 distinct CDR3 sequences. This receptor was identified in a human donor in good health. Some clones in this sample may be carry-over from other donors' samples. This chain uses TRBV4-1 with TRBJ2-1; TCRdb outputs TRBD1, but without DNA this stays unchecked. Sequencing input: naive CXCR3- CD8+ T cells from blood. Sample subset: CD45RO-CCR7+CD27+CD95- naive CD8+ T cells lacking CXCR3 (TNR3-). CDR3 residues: CASSQAGQGGNEQFF.